This is a list of T cell receptor beta chains from one sample in a study of cytomegalovirus exposure and HLA in healthy donors. The assay was immunoSEQ multiplex PCR, and TCRdb's table has in-frame clones only and misses some. Counted here are about 140,000 clones, around four fifths occurring once; the ten biggest clones make up around 1.4%. Sequencing used PBMCs. The receptors here all came from a woman under 40 in good health and CMV-seronegative. Each CDR3 is given with its conserved first and last residue. D genes are given only for firm matches. Rows give clone size only sometimes, using once, few, many, or a class for an expanded clone.

clone size	V gene	D gene	J gene	CDR3 protein	CDR3 DNA
.	TRBV7-2	TRBD1	TRBJ1-3	CASSLAGTARNTIYF	TGTGCCAGCAGCTTAGCGGGGACAGCCCGAAACACCATATATTTT
.	TRBV5-4	.	TRBJ2-3	CASSKFGGDTQYF	TGTGCCAGCAGCAAGTTCGGCGGAGATACGCAGTATTTT
once	TRBV5-6	.	TRBJ1-5	CASSLGMGGLSQPQHF	TGTGCCAGCAGCTTGGGGATGGGAGGTCTCAGTCAGCCCCAGCATTTT
.	TRBV4-2	TRBD1	TRBJ2-3	CASSQDFGQGVTSTDTQYF	TGTGCCAGCAGCCAAGATTTTGGACAGGGGGTAACTAGCACAGATACGCAGTATTTT
.	TRBV5-1	TRBD2	TRBJ2-5	CASSLGVSGGAETQYF	TGCGCCAGCAGCCTGGGGGTTAGCGGGGGGGCAGAGACCCAGTACTTC
few	TRBV6-5	TRBD1	TRBJ1-2	CASSRDRGYYGYTF	TGTGCCAGCAGTCGGGACAGGGGATATTATGGCTACACCTTC
.	TRBV6-1	.	TRBJ1-4	CASSAQDPGEKLFF	TGTGCCAGCAGTGCTCAGGATCCAGGTGAAAAACTGTTTTTT
.	TRBV28	TRBD1	TRBJ2-5	CASSLLKGAVAETQYF	TGTGCCAGCAGTTTATTGAAGGGGGCGGTGGCGGAGACCCAGTACTTC
.	TRBV7-9	TRBD1	TRBJ2-1	CASRRGGLRYNEQFF	TGTGCCAGCAGACGAGGGGGCCTTAGGTACAATGAGCAGTTCTTC
once	TRBV6-6	TRBD1	TRBJ2-1	CASSSQGYNEQFF	TGTGCCAGCAGTTCACAGGGGTACAATGAGCAGTTCTTC
.	TRBV21-1	.	TRBJ1-2	CASSAYGQGGYTF	TGTGCCAGCAGCGCCTATGGACAGGGCGGCTACACCTTC
.	TRBV11-2	TRBD1	TRBJ2-7	CASSLRPDRGVGEQYF	TGTGCCAGCAGCTTACGGCCCGACAGGGGGGTGGGAGAGCAGTACTTC
.	TRBV2	.	TRBJ1-3	CASSAERVIRNTIYF	TGTGCCAGCAGTGCGGAGAGGGTTATCCGAAACACCATATATTTT
.	TRBV28	.	TRBJ1-2	CASSLGGLRGGYTF	TGTGCCAGCAGTCTCGGGGGGCTACGGGGTGGCTACACCTTC
.	TRBV18	TRBD1	TRBJ2-3	CASSHIKNRGASTDTQYF	TGTGCCAGCTCCCATATAAAAAACAGGGGCGCTAGCACAGATACGCAGTATTTT
few	TRBV4-2	TRBD2	TRBJ2-5	CASSPRGSASAPVVTQYF	TGTGCCAGCAGCCCGCGGGGGTCGGCTAGCGCACCGGTCGTGACCCAGTACTTC
few	TRBV7-9	TRBD1	TRBJ1-6	CASSFTGTGNSPLHF	TGTGCCAGCAGCTTCACCGGGACAGGGAATTCACCCCTCCACTTT
.	TRBV9	.	TRBJ1-3	CASSVEGDSGNTIYF	TGTGCCAGCAGCGTAGAAGGGGACTCTGGAAACACCATATATTTT
.	TRBV7-8	.	TRBJ2-3	CASSFLTGTDTQYF	TGTGCCAGCAGCTTCCTCACTGGCACAGATACGCAGTATTTT
.	TRBV9	.	TRBJ1-2	CASSVGGASPNYGYTF	TGTGCCAGCAGCGTAGGCGGGGCCTCTCCTAACTATGGCTACACCTTC
.	TRBV20-1	.	TRBJ2-7	CSALVGHEQYF	TGCAGTGCTCTCGTGGGGCATGAGCAGTACTTC
.	TRBV6-1	.	TRBJ1-5	CASSEYRVRYDQPQHF	TGTGCCAGCAGTGAATACAGGGTACGGTACGATCAGCCCCAGCATTTT
.	TRBV4-2	TRBD1	TRBJ1-1	CASSPPGQGGAFF	TGTGCCAGCAGCCCACCGGGACAGGGGGGAGCTTTCTTT
.	TRBV5-1	TRBD1	TRBJ1-2	CASSFLQGAENGYTF	TGCGCCAGCAGCTTTTTGCAGGGGGCTGAAAATGGCTACACCTTC
.	TRBV9	TRBD1	TRBJ1-1	CASSQGEVTEAFF	TGTGCCAGCTCTCAGGGGGAGGTAACTGAAGCTTTCTTT
.	TRBV2	.	TRBJ2-3	CASMRAFASTDTQYF	TGTGCCAGCATGAGGGCATTCGCTAGCACAGATACGCAGTATTTT